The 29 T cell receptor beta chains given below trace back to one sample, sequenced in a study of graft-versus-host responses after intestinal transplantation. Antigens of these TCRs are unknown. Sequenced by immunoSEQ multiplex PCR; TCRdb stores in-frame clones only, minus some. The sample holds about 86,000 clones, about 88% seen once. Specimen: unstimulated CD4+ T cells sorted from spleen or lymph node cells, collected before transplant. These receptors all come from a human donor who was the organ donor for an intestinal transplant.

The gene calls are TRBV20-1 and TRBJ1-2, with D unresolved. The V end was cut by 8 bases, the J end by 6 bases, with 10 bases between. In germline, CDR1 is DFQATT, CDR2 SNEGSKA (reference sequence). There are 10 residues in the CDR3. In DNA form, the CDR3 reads TGCAGTCCTTCCGGGAATGGCTACACCTTC. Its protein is CSPSGNGYTF.

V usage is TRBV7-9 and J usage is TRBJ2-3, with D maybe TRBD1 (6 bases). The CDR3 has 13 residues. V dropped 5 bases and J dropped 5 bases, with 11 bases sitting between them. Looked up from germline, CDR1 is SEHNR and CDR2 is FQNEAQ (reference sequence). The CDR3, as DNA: TGTGCCAGCAGCATAACAGGGATAGATACGCAGTATTTT. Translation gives CASSITGIDTQYF.

The CDR3 sequence is CASSPELAGVNTQYF. In nucleotides, the CDR3 is TGTGCCAGCAGCCCTGAACTAGCGGGAGTGAACACGCAGTATTTT. The chain uses TRBV11-2 and TRBJ2-3; 11 nucleotides line up with TRBD2. V gave up 5 bases and J gave up 9 bases; unmatched junction bases: 10. The CDR3 runs to 15 residues. CDR1 and CDR2 from the germline V gene are SGHAT and FQNNGV. Filled out from reference TRBV11-2 and TRBJ2-3, the complete variable domain reads EAGVAQSPRYKIIEKRQSVAFWCNPISGHATLYWYQQILGQGPKLLIQFQNNGVVDDSQLPKDRFSAERLKGVDSTLKIQPAKLEDSAVYLCASSPELAGVNTQYFGPGTRLTVL.

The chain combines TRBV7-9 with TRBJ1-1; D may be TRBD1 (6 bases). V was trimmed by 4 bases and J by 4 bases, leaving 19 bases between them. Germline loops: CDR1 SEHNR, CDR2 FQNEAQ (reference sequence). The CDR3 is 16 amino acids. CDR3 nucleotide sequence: TGTGCCAGCAGCTCACATCCCGGGACACAGGGCACTGAAGCTTTCTTT. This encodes CASSSHPGTQGTEAFF.

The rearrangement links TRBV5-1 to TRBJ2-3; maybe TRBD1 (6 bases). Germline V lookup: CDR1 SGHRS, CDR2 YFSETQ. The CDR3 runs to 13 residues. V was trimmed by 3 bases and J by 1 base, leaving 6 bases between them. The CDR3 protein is CASSSGGTDTQYF. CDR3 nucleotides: TGCGCCAGCAGCTCAGGGGGCACAGATACGCAGTATTTT.

CDR3 protein: CASGRGSSGNTIYF. For the CDR3, the DNA is TGTGCCAGCGGGAGGGGTAGCTCTGGAAACACCATATATTTT. The chain carries TRBV9 and TRBJ1-3, with TRBD1 as a possible D gene (5 bases). V was shortened by 7 bases and J by 0 bases, with 11 bases between the two germline ends. The CDR3 runs 14 residues. Per germline, CDR1 SGDLS and CDR2 YYNGEE.

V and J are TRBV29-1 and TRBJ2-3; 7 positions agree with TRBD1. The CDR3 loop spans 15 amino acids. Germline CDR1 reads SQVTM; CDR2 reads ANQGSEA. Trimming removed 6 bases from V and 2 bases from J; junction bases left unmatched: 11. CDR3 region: CSVLPPGQYTDTQYF. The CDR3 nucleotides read TGCAGCGTCCTCCCCCCGGGACAGTACACAGATACGCAGTATTTT.

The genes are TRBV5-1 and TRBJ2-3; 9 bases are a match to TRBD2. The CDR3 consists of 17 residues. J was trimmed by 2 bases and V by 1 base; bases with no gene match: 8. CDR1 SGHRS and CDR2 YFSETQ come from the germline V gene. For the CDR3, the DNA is TGCGCCAGCAGCTTGCGGGGTCCTAGCGGGATCACAGATACGCAGTATTTT. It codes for CASSLRGPSGITDTQYF.

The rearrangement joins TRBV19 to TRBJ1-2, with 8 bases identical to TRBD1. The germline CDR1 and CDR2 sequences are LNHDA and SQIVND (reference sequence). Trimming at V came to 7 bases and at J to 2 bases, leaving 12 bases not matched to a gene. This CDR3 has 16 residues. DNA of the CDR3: TGTGCCAGTAACTCGATCGACAGGGACAGGAACTATGGCTACACCTTC. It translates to CASNSIDRDRNYGYTF.

CDR3 loop: CASSSYVTGTGYTF. DNA of the CDR3: TGTGCCAGCAGTTCCTACGTGACAGGTACCGGCTACACCTTC. The rearrangement links TRBV27 to TRBJ1-2, with D possibly matching TRBD1 (6 bases). CDR1 and CDR2 from the germline V gene are MNHEY and SMNVEV (reference sequence). V gave up 4 bases and J gave up 8 bases, with 17 bases separating them. The CDR3 contains 14 residues.

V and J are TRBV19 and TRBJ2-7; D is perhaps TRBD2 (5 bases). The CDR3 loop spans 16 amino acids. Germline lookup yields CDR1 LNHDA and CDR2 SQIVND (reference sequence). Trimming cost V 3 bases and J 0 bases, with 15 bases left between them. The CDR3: CASSMGFPGNSYEQYF. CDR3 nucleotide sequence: TGTGCCAGTAGTATGGGGTTTCCGGGGAACTCCTACGAGCAGTACTTC.

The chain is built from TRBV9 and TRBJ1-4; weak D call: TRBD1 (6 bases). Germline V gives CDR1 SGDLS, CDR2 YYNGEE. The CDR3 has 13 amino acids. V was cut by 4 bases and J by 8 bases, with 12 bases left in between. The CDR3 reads CASSPGAGEKLFF. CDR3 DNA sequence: TGTGCCAGCAGCCCAGGGGCAGGCGAAAAACTGTTTTTT.

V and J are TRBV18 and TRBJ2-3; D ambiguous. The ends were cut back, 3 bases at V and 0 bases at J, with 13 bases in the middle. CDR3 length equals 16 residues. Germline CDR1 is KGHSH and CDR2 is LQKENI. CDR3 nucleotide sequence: TGTGCCAGCTCACCTCGACCGGTACAGAGCACAGATACGCAGTATTTT. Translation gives CASSPRPVQSTDTQYF. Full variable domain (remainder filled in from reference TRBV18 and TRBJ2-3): NAGVMQNPRHLVRRRGQEARLRCSPMKGHSHVYWYRQLPEEGLKFMVYLQKENIIDESGMPKERFSAEFPKEGPSILRIQQVVRGDSAAYFCASSPRPVQSTDTQYFGPGTRLTVL.

The CDR3 bases are TGCGCCAGCCCAAGCCCCGGGAGGGTGTACCAAGAGACCCAGTACTTC. Residues: CASPSPGRVYQETQYF. V usage is TRBV10-1 and J usage is TRBJ2-5; 8 bases are shared with TRBD2. This CDR3 comprises 16 residues. The germline V gene encodes CDR1 WNHNN and CDR2 SYGVQD (reference sequence). With 8 bases clipped from V and 0 bases from J, the junction kept 11 bases outside the gene matches.

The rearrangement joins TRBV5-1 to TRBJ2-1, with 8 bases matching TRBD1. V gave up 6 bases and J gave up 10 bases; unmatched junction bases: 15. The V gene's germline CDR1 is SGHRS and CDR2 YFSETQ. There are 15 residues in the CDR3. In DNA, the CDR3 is TGCGCCAGCAAACACCGATTGCAGGGGGCTAGCGAGCAGTTCTTC. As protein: CASKHRLQGASEQFF.

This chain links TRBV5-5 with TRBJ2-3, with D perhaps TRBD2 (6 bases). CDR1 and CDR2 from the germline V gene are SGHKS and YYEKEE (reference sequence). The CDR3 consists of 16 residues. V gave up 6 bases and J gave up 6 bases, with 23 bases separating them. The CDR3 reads CASTLAPGGSGDTQYF. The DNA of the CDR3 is TGTGCCAGCACCCTAGCCCCCGGGGGATCAGGGGATACGCAGTATTTT.

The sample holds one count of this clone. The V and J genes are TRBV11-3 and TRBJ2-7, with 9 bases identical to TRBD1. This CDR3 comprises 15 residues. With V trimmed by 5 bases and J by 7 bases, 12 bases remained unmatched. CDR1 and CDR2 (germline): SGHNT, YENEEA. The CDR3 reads CASSRGQGFPWEQYF. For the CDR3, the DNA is TGTGCCAGCAGCCGGGGACAGGGTTTCCCTTGGGAGCAGTACTTC.

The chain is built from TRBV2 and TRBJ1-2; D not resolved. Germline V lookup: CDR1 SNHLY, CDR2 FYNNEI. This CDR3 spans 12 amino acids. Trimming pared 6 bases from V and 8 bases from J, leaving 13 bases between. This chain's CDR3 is CASRRAIGGYTF. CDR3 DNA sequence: TGTGCCAGCAGGAGGGCGATAGGCGGCTACACCTTC.

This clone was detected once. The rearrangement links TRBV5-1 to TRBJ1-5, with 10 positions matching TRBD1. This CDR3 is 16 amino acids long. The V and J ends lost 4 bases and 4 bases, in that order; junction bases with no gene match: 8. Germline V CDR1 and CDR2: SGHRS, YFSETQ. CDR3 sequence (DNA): TGCGCCAGCAGCCCAGGGCAGGACAGGGGGAATCAGCCCCAGCATTTT. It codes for CASSPGQDRGNQPQHF.

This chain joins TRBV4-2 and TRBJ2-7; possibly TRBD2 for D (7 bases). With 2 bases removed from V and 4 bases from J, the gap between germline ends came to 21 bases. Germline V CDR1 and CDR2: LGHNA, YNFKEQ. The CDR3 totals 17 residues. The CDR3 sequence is CASSQSPSSGGFYEQYF. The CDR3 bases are TGTGCCAGCAGCCAATCCCCTTCTTCGGGGGGCTTTTACGAGCAGTACTTC.

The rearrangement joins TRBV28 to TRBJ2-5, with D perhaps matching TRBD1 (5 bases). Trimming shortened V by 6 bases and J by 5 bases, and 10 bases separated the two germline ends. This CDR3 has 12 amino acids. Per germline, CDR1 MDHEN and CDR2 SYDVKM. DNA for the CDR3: TGTGCCAGCAGCCTCAGGGCGGAGACCCAGTACTTC. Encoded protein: CASSLRAETQYF.

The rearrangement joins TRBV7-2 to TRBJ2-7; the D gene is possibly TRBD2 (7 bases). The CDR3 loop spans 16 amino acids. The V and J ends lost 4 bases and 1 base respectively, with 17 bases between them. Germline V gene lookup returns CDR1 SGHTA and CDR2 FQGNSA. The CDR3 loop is CASSWGRGGRSYEQYF. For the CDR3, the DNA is TGTGCCAGCAGCTGGGGGAGGGGGGGCCGATCCTACGAGCAGTACTTC.

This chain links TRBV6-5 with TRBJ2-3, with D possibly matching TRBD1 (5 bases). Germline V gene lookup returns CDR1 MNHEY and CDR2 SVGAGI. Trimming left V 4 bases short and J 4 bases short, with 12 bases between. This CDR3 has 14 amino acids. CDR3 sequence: CASSWKTAADTQYF. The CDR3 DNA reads TGTGCCAGCAGTTGGAAGACAGCCGCAGATACGCAGTATTTT.

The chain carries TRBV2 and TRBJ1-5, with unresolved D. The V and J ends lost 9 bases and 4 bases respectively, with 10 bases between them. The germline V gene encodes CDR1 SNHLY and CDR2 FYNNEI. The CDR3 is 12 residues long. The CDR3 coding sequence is TGTGCCAGTGGGGAGGGAAATCAGCCCCAGCATTTT. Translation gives CASGEGNQPQHF.

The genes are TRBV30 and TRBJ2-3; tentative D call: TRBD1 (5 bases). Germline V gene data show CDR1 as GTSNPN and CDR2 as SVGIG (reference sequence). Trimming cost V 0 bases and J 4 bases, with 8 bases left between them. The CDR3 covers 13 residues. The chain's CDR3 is CAWSVSGPDTQYF. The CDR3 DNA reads TGTGCCTGGAGTGTATCAGGGCCAGATACGCAGTATTTT.

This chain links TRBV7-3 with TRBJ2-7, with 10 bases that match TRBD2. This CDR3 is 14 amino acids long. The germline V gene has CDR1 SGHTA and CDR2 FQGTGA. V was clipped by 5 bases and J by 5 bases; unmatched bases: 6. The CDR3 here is CASSRTSGGNEQYF. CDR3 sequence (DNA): TGTGCCAGCAGCCGGACTAGCGGCGGGAACGAGCAGTACTTC.

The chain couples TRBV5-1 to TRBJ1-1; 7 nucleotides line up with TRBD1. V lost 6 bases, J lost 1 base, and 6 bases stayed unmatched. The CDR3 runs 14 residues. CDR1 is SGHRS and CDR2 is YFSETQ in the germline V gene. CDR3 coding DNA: TGCGCCAGCACCCCGGACAGGCCGAACACTGAAGCTTTCTTT. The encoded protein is CASTPDRPNTEAFF.

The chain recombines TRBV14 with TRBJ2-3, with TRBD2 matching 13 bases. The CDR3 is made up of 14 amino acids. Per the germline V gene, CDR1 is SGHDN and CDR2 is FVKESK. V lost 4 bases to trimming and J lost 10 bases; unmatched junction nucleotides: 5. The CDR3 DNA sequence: TGTGCCAGCAGCCCCACTAGCGGGGGGGCCTCGCAGTATTTT. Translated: CASSPTSGGASQYF.

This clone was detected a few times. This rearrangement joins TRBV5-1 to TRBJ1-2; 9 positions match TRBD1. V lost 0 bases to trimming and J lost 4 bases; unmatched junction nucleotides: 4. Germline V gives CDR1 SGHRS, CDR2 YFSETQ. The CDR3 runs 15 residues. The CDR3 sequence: CASSLGTGVVYGYTF. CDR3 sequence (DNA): TGCGCCAGCAGCTTGGGGACAGGGGTTGTCTATGGCTACACCTTC.